A single sample is the source of the 11 T cell receptor beta chains below, sequenced in a study of blood T cell repertoires in COVID-19. The method was immunoSEQ multiplex PCR; TCRdb's version includes in-frame clones alone and lacks a portion of them. The sample lists under 300,000 clones; about nine tenths were seen once. Sequenced input: PBMCs or T cells enriched from blood (not recorded which). Receptor source: a human donor in a cohort exposed to, infected with or recovered from COVID-19 (not recorded which). The donor label of this sample is uncertain.

J is TRBJ1-2 and V is TRBV3-1 (or the pseudogene TRBV3-2), with D tentatively TRBD1 (6 bases). The CDR3 has 13 residues. Germline V lookup: CDR1 LGHDT, CDR2 YNNKEL (reference sequence). Trimming shortened V by 6 bases and J by 8 bases, and 16 bases separated the two germline ends. CDR3 in amino acids: CASRSGASGGYTF. CDR3 nucleotide sequence: TGTGCCAGCAGGTCAGGGGCCTCGGGGGGCTACACCTTC.

The chain couples TRBV3-1 (or the pseudogene TRBV3-2) to TRBJ1-1; no definite D call. With 5 bases removed from V and 0 bases from J, the gap between germline ends came to 10 bases. CDR1 and CDR2 from the germline V gene are LGHDT and YNNKEL (reference sequence). CDR3 length equals 14 residues. CDR3 protein: CASSINSLNTEAFF. The CDR3 DNA follows: TGTGCCAGCAGCATAAACTCACTGAACACTGAAGCTTTCTTT.

The V gene is TRBV2, the J gene TRBJ2-3; the D gene is possibly TRBD2 (5 bases). The CDR3 sequence is 14 residues long. V lost 6 bases, J lost 6 bases, and 16 bases lay in between. CDR1 SNHLY and CDR2 FYNNEI come from the germline V gene. CDR3 protein: CASSPGLARDTQYF. DNA of the CDR3: TGTGCCAGCAGCCCCGGACTGGCGAGGGATACGCAGTATTTT.

The chain joins TRBV11-2 to TRBJ2-7; tentatively, D is TRBD1 (6 bases). CDR1 SGHAT and CDR2 FQNNGV come from the germline V gene. This CDR3 has 16 amino acids. The ends were cut back, 4 bases at V and 4 bases at J, with 20 bases in the middle. In nucleotides, the CDR3 is TGTGCCAGCAGCTCCCTTTCCAGGGGTACCCTTTACGAGCAGTACTTC. Protein: CASSSLSRGTLYEQYF.

The genes are TRBV5-1 and TRBJ2-2; D is uncertain. CDR1 and CDR2 from the germline V gene are SGHRS and YFSETQ. Trimming left V 0 bases short and J 2 bases short, with 5 bases between. The CDR3 has 14 amino acids. The CDR3, as DNA: TGCGCCAGCAGCTTGGCCACTAACACCGGGGAGCTGTTTTTT. It specifies CASSLATNTGELFF. The entire variable domain, with the rest obtained from reference TRBV5-1 and TRBJ2-2, is as follows: KAGVTQTPRYLIKTRGQQVTLSCSPISGHRSVSWYQQTPGQGLQFLFEYFSETQRNKGNFPGRFSGRQFSNSRSEMNVSTLELGDSALYLCASSLATNTGELFFGEGSRLTVL.

J is TRBJ2-7 and V is TRBV6-5; TRBD2 might be the D (6 bases). The CDR3 totals 13 residues. Germline V gene data show CDR1 as MNHEY and CDR2 as SVGAGI. With 5 bases removed from V and 2 bases from J, the gap between germline ends came to 10 bases. The CDR3 spells CASSPGLTYEQYF. As DNA, the CDR3 is TGTGCCAGCAGTCCGGGACTTACCTACGAGCAGTACTTC.

This clone came up once. The chain employs TRBV27 and TRBJ2-7, with TRBD1 identical over 9 bases. The trim removed 8 bases at V and 2 bases at J, leaving 7 bases unmatched. CDR1 and CDR2 from the germline V gene are MNHEY and SMNVEV (reference sequence). This CDR3 has 14 residues. In DNA form, the CDR3 reads TGTGCCAGCCGCTTGACAGGGGGAACCTACGAGCAGTACTTC. As protein: CASRLTGGTYEQYF.

J is TRBJ1-5 and V is TRBV19; TRBD1 matches at 7 bases. The CDR3 has 15 residues. V was pared by 6 bases and J by 4 bases, with 9 bases of the junction left unmatched. Germline CDR1 is LNHDA and CDR2 is SQIVND (reference sequence). CDR3 in amino acids: CASSWTGGGNQPQHF. DNA for the CDR3: TGTGCCAGTAGCTGGACAGGCGGCGGGAATCAGCCCCAGCATTTT.

V gene TRBV15 combines with J gene TRBJ1-1; D is undetermined. The CDR3 is 13 amino acids. V was pared by 6 bases and J by 6 bases, with 14 bases between. Germline CDR1 is LNHNV and CDR2 is YYDKDF (reference sequence). The CDR3 is CATSIAAGAEAFF. The CDR3 DNA is TGTGCCACCAGTATCGCAGCAGGCGCTGAAGCTTTCTTT.

The chain links TRBV5-1 to TRBJ2-5; 8 positions match TRBD1. This CDR3 comprises 15 residues. J gave up 1 base and V 6 bases, and 8 bases lay outside the gene matches. CDR1 and CDR2 (germline): SGHRS, YFSETQ. CDR3 region: CASTRTGRLQETQYF. The CDR3 nucleotides read TGCGCCAGCACCCGGACAGGGAGACTCCAAGAGACCCAGTACTTC.

The gene calls are TRBV4-1 and TRBJ2-7; 9 bases map to TRBD1. J gave up 2 bases and V 5 bases, and 4 bases lay outside the gene matches. Germline CDR1 is MGHRA and CDR2 is YSYEKL. The CDR3 is 14 residues long. The CDR3 bases are TGCGCCAGCAGCTCGGGACAGGGCCCCTACGAGCAGTACTTC. This translates into CASSSGQGPYEQYF.